The table lists the clone carrying this T cell receptor beta chain with a count of one. This sample was included in a study of blood T cell repertoires in COVID-19. On the study more broadly: The cDNA or gDNA used as material had been derived from T cells, B-cell-depleted T cells, or PBMCs.

The protocol was immunoSEQ multiplex PCR, while the TCRdb copy is restricted to in-frame clones and leaves out a portion. The data contain 250,000 to 350,000 clones, 65% to 90% of them singletons. V lost 5 bases and J lost 9, with 13 bases in between. This CDR3 is built from 12 residues. Two negative PCRs, clearance, or symptom resolution were required of recovered Cohort 3 donors. Sequencing used PBMCs or T cells enriched from blood (not recorded which). This chain joins TRBV12-3 or TRBV12-4 and TRBJ2-5, with a weak D call TRBD1 (6 bases). The receptor was isolated from a woman younger than 35 who had recovered from COVID-19. CDR3 nucleotides: TGTGCCAGCAGTCAAACAGGGTATGCCCAGTACTTC. It yields the protein CASSQTGYAQYF.